This T cell receptor (beta chain) was identified in a study of CD8+ T cells in alopecia areata. Across the whole study: Disease severity was quantified as SALT score of affected scalp area.

The sequencing template was cDNA reverse transcribed from extracted RNA. The data were produced by immunoSEQ multiplex PCR, yet TCRdb's version contains in-frame clones alone and is incomplete. The table has 90,000 to 130,000 clones, under 60% seen once. Note on this clone: Antigen specificity is unknown.

Findings of the study overall: Researchers report lesional scalp, most notably alopecia totalis/universalis, outstripped normal scalp in clonality. Treatment with tofacitinib significantly lowered scalp clonality and reduced expanded CD8+ clones among the top 100.

As for treatment: oral pan-JAK inhibitor, 5-10 mg twice daily. Individuals with alopecia areata gave both lesional scalp punch biopsies and peripheral blood for collection. The material sequenced was CD8+ T cells sorted from blood, taken at week 24, from a patient treated with tofacitinib. The TCR originated in a human donor with alopecia areata.

CDR3 region: CASRRQGYNSPLHF. CDR3 bases: TGTGCCAGCAGAAGACAGGGGTATAATTCACCCCTCCACTTT. The gene calls are TRBV13 and TRBJ1-6, with 8 bases that match TRBD1. Trimming took 6 bases from V and 4 from J; bases not matched to a gene: 2. CDR3 size: 14 residues. Germline V gives CDR1 PRHDT, CDR2 FYEKMQ (reference sequence).